There are many counts of the clone carrying this T cell receptor (beta chain). These data originate in a study of T cells after yellow fever vaccination. A single record per CDR3 protein comes from TCRdb applying MiXCR to the 5' RACE reads. Here the sample spans 110,000 to 150,000 distinct CDR3 sequences, less than 8.5% being singletons. This CDR3 is 15 amino acids long. The V segment lost 2 bases and the J segment 4 bases; nucleotides outside the gene matches: 8. The germline gives CDR1 GTSNPN, CDR2 SVGIG (reference sequence). The sequence was obtained from a young man who received the YFV17D yellow fever vaccine. Sequencing was performed on CD4+ T cells sorted from PBMCs, taken 10 days after the yellow fever booster vaccination. The chain combines TRBV30 with TRBJ2-5; 9 positions agree with TRBD2. CDR3 in amino acids: CAWSPRVAGAETQYF. CDR3 DNA sequence: TGTGCCTGGAGTCCGCGGGTAGCGGGAGCAGAGACCCAGTACTTC.